Listed below are T cell receptor beta chains from one sample, sequenced in a study of T-cell reconstitution after alpha-beta-depleted transplantation in children. One entry per CDR3 protein results from TCRdb running MiXCR on the PCR reads. There are 95,000 to 150,000 distinct CDR3 sequences in the sample; under 30% occur only once, and more than 9% lies in the top ten. The specimen comprised PBMCs, mostly from graft donor cells, sampled 180 days after TCRalphabeta/CD19-depleted stem cell transplant. Receptors originate from a male patient between 2 and 15 years old who had a stem cell transplant for chronic granulomatous disease, so the T cells may come from the graft donor. The CDR3 runs from the conserved cysteine through the conserved F or W. The D gene is left open where the match is weak. Clone size is not always given. Where it is, it says once, few, many or a class for expanded clones.

D gene | clone size | J gene | V gene | CDR3 DNA | CDR3 protein
. | few | TRBJ2-3 | TRBV28 | TGTGCCAGCAGTTCCACCGGGACTAGCACAGATACGCAGTATTTT | CASSSTGTSTDTQYF
. | few | TRBJ2-3 | TRBV10-2 | TGCGCCAGCAGTGTTTTAAACAGGGCGGAGGGGAGGGCGGATACGCAGTATTTT | CASSVLNRAEGRADTQYF
. | . | TRBJ2-1 | TRBV5-1 | TGCGCCAGCAGGATAGGGGGTCGGTTCTTC | CASRIGGRFF
. | few | TRBJ2-1 | TRBV20-1 | TGCAGTGCCCCCGGGCCCGGTCGGGGCTACAATGAGCAGTTCTTC | CSAPGPGRGYNEQFF
. | few | TRBJ2-3 | TRBV20-1 | TGCAGTGCTAGAGATGCCCCACCCCAGGGACGAGGCGATACGCAGTATTTT | CSARDAPPQGRGDTQYF
. | . | TRBJ2-1 | TRBV7-3 | TGTGCCAGCAGCCCTACCGGACAGCATCCCTACAATGAGCAGTTCTTC | CASSPTGQHPYNEQFF
. | few | TRBJ2-2 | TRBV27 | TGTGCCAGCAGTTTTAGGAACGGGGAGCTGTTTTTT | CASSFRNGELFF
. | many | TRBJ2-6 | TRBV3-1 | TGTGCCAGCAGCCCTCCTTTCTCTGGGGCCAACGTCCTGACTTTC | CASSPPFSGANVLTF
. | many | TRBJ2-7 | TRBV20-1 | TGCAGTGCCCGGCCTACACGGAATACCTACGAGCAGTACTTC | CSARPTRNTYEQYF
. | few | TRBJ2-5 | TRBV20-1 | TGCAGTGCTGGGACACCCCCCCGGGAGACCCAGTACTTC | CSAGTPPRETQYF